These 18 T cell receptor beta chains originate from one sample sequenced in a study of tumor-infiltrating lymphocytes in primary liver carcinoma. Germline DNA was also extracted, while the blood RNA originated from unsorted whole blood. From 400 to 500 ng total RNA, TCR beta cDNA was generated with a primer in the constant region. Researchers made the TCR beta libraries by running three nested multiplex PCR rounds with slightly modified ARM-PCR. A C-beta reverse primer and TRBV1-TRBV30 forward primers served in each of the first two PCR rounds, at approximately 10 cycles apiece. TCRdb reprocessed the multiplex PCR reads with MiXCR, giving one entry per CDR3 protein. This table has hundreds of thousands of distinct CDR3 sequences, more than 55% appearing once. Input material: peripheral blood. The receptors originated from a woman aged 25 to 45 with primary liver carcinoma and hepatitis B virus infection.

The gene calls are TRBV7-9 and TRBJ1-5; D possibly corresponds to TRBD1 (6 bases). V dropped 4 bases and J dropped 6 bases, with 16 bases sitting between them. The CDR3 is 15 amino acids. The germline CDR1 and CDR2 sequences are SEHNR and FQNEAQ (reference sequence). The CDR3 nucleotides are TGTGCCAGCAGCTCAGGGGCCTCCTTGAGTCAGCCCCAGCATTTT. It specifies CASSSGASLSQPQHF.

About this clonotype: Germline is not matched at one junction end, which may reflect a read error. The genes are TRBV4-2 and TRBJ2-1, with D uncertain. Germline CDR1 and CDR2: LGHNA and YNFKEQ. The CDR3 contains 14 residues. CDR3: CANSIETLNNEQFF. In DNA form, the CDR3 reads TGTGCCAACAGCATCGAGACTTTAAACAATGAGCAGTTCTTC.

As for this clonotype: A junction boundary mismatches the germline segment, possibly from a read error. This rearrangement joins TRBV10-3 to TRBJ2-2; weak D call: TRBD2 (5 bases). The germline V gene has CDR1 ENHRY and CDR2 SYGVKD. The CDR3 length is 16 residues. CDR3 sequence reads: CAISGRRQRNTGELLF. The CDR3 DNA follows: TGTGCCATCAGTGGTCGACGGCAAAGGAACACCGGGGAGCTGTTATTT.

To note about this clonotype: A much bigger clone sits one base away, suggesting this may be a read error. V usage is TRBV29-1 and J usage is TRBJ2-7; possibly TRBD1 or TRBD2 for D (6 bases each). The CDR3 totals 12 residues. Trimming shortened V by 5 bases and J by 4 bases, and 12 bases separated the two germline ends. Germline CDR1 reads SQVTM; CDR2 reads ANQGSEA. The CDR3 loop is CSVWGAAYEQYF. The CDR3 DNA follows: TGCAGCGTTTGGGGGGCAGCGTACGAGCAGTACTTC.

The chain uses TRBV6-6 and TRBJ2-1, with TRBD2 identical over 10 bases. V shed 8 bases, J shed 9 bases, and the junction held 19 bases outside the gene matches. The CDR3 covers 17 residues. In germline, CDR1 is MNHNY, CDR2 SVGAGI (reference sequence). The CDR3 loop reads CASSKGGVAGGGGEQFF. CDR3 nucleotide sequence: TGTGCCAGCTCAAAAGGGGGGGTAGCGGGAGGTGGGGGTGAGCAGTTCTTC.

Comments on this clonotype: The junction and the germline gene differ at one end; a read error may be behind it. The chain links TRBV6-1 to TRBJ2-6; 8 bases are shared with TRBD2. This CDR3 has 16 residues. Germline CDR1 is MNHNS and CDR2 is SASEGT. CDR3 in DNA: TGTGCCTATAGACCGGGAGGGCAAGCTGGGGCCAACGTCCTGTCTTTC. Translation gives CAYRPGGQAGANVLSF.

This clonotype was observed at least ten times. The rearrangement links TRBV29-1 to TRBJ1-1, with a possible D match to TRBD1 (5 bases). The V end was cut by 6 bases, the J end by 10 bases, with 21 bases between. Germline V gene lookup returns CDR1 SQVTM and CDR2 ANQGSEA. The CDR3 contains 13 residues. CDR3 loop: CSVAAGPGRVAFF. Here the CDR3 DNA reads TGCAGCGTGGCCGCGGGCCCAGGGCGCGTAGCTTTCTTT.

The chain carries TRBV15 and TRBJ1-5; perhaps TRBD1 as D (5 bases). This CDR3 contains 13 residues. V was pared by 9 bases and J by 3 bases, with 12 bases between. Germline assignment: CDR1 LNHNV and CDR2 YYDKDF (reference sequence). The CDR3 here is CATSGGDNQPQHF. For the CDR3, the DNA is TGTGCCACAAGCGGGGGAGACAATCAGCCCCAGCATTTT.

Note on this clonotype: The junction does not match germline at one end; this may be a read error. This chain uses TRBV11-3 with TRBJ2-4; 14 bases match TRBD2. There are 18 residues in the CDR3. The germline CDR1 and CDR2 sequences are SGHNT and YENEEA. As DNA, the CDR3 is TGTGCCAGCAGCTCGGGACTAGCGGGAGAGGAGGCCAAAAAGATTCAGTACTTC. Amino acid sequence: CASSSGLAGEEAKKIQYF.

CDR3 loop: CASGKIQGNTGELFF. CDR3 nucleotide sequence: TGTGCCAGCGGAAAGATACAGGGGAACACCGGGGAGCTGTTTTTT. The rearrangement joins TRBV2 to TRBJ2-2, with D possibly matching TRBD1 (6 bases). Germline CDR1 is SNHLY and CDR2 is FYNNEI. V gave up 8 bases and J gave up 1 base, with 14 bases separating them. This CDR3 spans 15 amino acids.

Of note for this clonotype: This may stem from a read error, because a much larger clone lies one nucleotide away. The conserved phenylalanine or tryptophan is not found at the CDR3 terminus, so this likely reflects a read error. The chain couples TRBV7-8 to TRBJ2-7; tentative D call: TRBD2 (5 bases). V was trimmed by 8 bases and J by 4 bases, leaving 15 bases between them. CDR1 is SGHVS and CDR2 is FQNEAQ in the germline V gene. CDR3 length: 13 amino acids. The DNA for the CDR3 is TGTGCCAGCGATTCGGGATTGGGGTACGAGCAGTACTAC. Amino acids: CASDSGLGYEQYY.

J is TRBJ2-7 and V is TRBV11-2; 8 bases match TRBD2. J was trimmed by 5 bases and V by 7 bases; bases with no gene match: 16. CDR1 SGHAT and CDR2 FQNNGV come from the germline V gene. The CDR3 is 16 residues long. CDR3 protein: CASNLSRAGEIHEQYF. CDR3 in DNA: TGTGCCAGCAACCTGTCCCGAGCGGGAGAGATCCACGAGCAGTACTTC.

A remark on this clonotype: An end of the junction differs from the germline gene, which may be a read error. The chain carries TRBV11-3 and TRBJ1-4; D is unresolved. CDR3 length equals 14 residues. The germline V gene has CDR1 SGHNT and CDR2 YENEEA. The CDR3 reads CTSGTETKSEKLFF. CDR3 coding DNA: TGTACCAGCGGCACCGAGACTAAGAGCGAAAAACTGTTTTTT.

As regards this clonotype: A read error may explain this, as a much larger clone is one base away. This chain uses TRBV12-3 or TRBV12-4 with TRBJ2-1; 7 bases map to TRBD1. V shed 5 bases, J shed 6 bases, and the junction held 10 bases outside the gene matches. The CDR3 is 15 residues long. CDR3 DNA sequence: TGTGCCAGCAGTCCCCCGGGACAGCGTATCAATGAGCAGTTCTTC. Residues: CASSPPGQRINEQFF.

In its sample, this clonotype was seen a few times. The chain is built from TRBV5-4 and TRBJ2-3; D gene unclear. The DNA end favors TRBJ1-5, so the J call may be wrong. Germline-derived CDR1 and CDR2 are SGHNT and YYREEE (reference sequence). The CDR3 consists of 15 residues. CDR3 residues: CASSPSRLAGDTQHF. The CDR3 nucleotides read TGTGCCAGCAGCCCGAGTCGGCTAGCGGGAGATACGCAGCATTTT.

The J gene is TRBJ2-7, the V gene TRBV6-5; 8 positions match TRBD1. V shed 7 bases, J shed 3 bases, and the junction held 14 bases outside the gene matches. CDR1 and CDR2 from the germline V gene are MNHEY and SVGAGI. The CDR3 spans 16 residues. DNA for the CDR3: TGTGCCAGCATTCCATCTCAGACAGGGGAATTCTACGAGCAGTACTTC. It is translated as CASIPSQTGEFYEQYF.

Only a few counts were recorded for this clonotype. Since a much larger clone is just one base distant, this may be a read error. The rearrangement uses TRBV4-2 and TRBJ2-7; possible D gene TRBD2, 6 bases. Per germline, CDR1 LGHNA and CDR2 YNFKEQ. The CDR3 contains 13 residues. The CDR3 DNA reads as TGTGTCAGCAGCCCGGAGGGCCGGGACGAGCAGTACTTC. This gives the protein CVSSPEGRDEQYF.

The rearrangement uses TRBV6-5 and TRBJ2-1; D unclear. Germline V gene lookup returns CDR1 MNHEY and CDR2 SVGAGI. The CDR3 is made up of 12 amino acids. The germline V and J ends were trimmed by 6 bases and 6 bases, with 9 bases remaining between them. The CDR3 spells CASRGYCNEQFF. For the CDR3, the DNA is TGTGCCAGCAGGGGCTACTGCAATGAGCAGTTCTTC.